This TCR beta chain was sequenced during a study of OX40 agonist ivuxolimab in advanced cancers. Germline lookup yields CDR1 LNHDA and CDR2 SQIVND (reference sequence). V was trimmed by 7 bases and J by 0 bases, leaving 13 bases between them. The CDR3 has 14 amino acids. Points from the study as a whole: CD4+ and CD8+ blood T cells expanded clonally by week 6 at 0.1 to 3.0 mg/kg.

This clone appeared once. Its antigen remains unidentified. This table comes from immunoSEQ multiplex PCR, and its TCRdb copy is limited to in-frame clones, with some not included. The data hold nearly 90,000 clones, with about 86% observed a single time. The source is an adult with an advanced solid tumor such as melanoma, head and neck, liver or kidney cancer. Sequenced material: CD4+ or CD8+ T cells sorted from blood, taken in a trial of the OX40 agonist ivuxolimab. The rearrangement joins TRBV19 to TRBJ2-7; D call uncertain. CDR3 protein: CASKETLGSYEQYF. The CDR3 nucleotides are TGTGCCAGTAAGGAAACCCTCGGCTCCTACGAGCAGTACTTC. The complete variable domain, with remaining parts taken from reference TRBV19 and TRBJ2-7, reads DGGITQSPKYLFRKEGQNVTLSCEQNLNHDAMYWYRQDPGQGLRLIYYSQIVNDFQKGDIAEGYSVSREKKESFPLTVTSAQKNPTAFYLCASKETLGSYEQYFGPGTRLTVT.